This entry describes one T cell receptor beta chain. What it binds is unknown. The sample comes from a study of T cell responses to AZD1222 COVID-19 vaccine. Using immunoSEQ multiplex PCR, the repertoire was profiled, and TCRdb retains in-frame clones only, with some absent. The sample gives around 150,000 clones, 70% to 90% of which show up once; 1.9% is in the top ten. Findings of the study overall: Regions 160-218 and 743-854 dominated among vaccine-associated CD4 TCRs spanning spike. Repertoires were collected only later (after the peak T cell response had occurred). Spike-specific TCR repertoires showed rising breadth and depth after two AZD1222 doses. Baseline seropositives among AZD1222 recipients totaled only 5 to 7.

Trimming stripped 5 bases from V and 7 bases from J, with 15 bases between. CDR1 is MDHEN, CDR2 SYDVKM, per germline. This CDR3 region has 13 residues. V and J are TRBV28 and TRBJ2-7; D is unclear. Sequenced here: peripheral blood, sampled on day 0 of AZD1222 vaccination. The TCR was taken from an adult in good health. The CDR3 bases are TGTGCCAGCAGTCCTTCGACCATAGGTGAGCAGTACTTC. This encodes CASSPSTIGEQYF.